The sequence of this TCR beta chain was determined in a study of T cell responses to AZD1222 COVID-19 vaccine. V lost 4 bases and J lost 4; bases outside the gene matches: 10. Germline CDR1 reads SEHNR; CDR2 reads FQNEAQ (reference sequence). This CDR3 is built from 16 residues. TCRdb's copy holds only in-frame clones and misses some; the assay was immunoSEQ multiplex PCR. This repertoire shows 85,000 to 100,000 clones, less than 90% found once; its top ten account for roughly 3.5%. This clone was detected a few times. The specimen comprised peripheral blood, sampled on day 0 of AZD1222 vaccination. This TCR came from an adult in good health. This chain uses TRBV7-9 with TRBJ2-7; 10 bases fit TRBD1. The CDR3 loop is CASSSTAGTGVYEQYF. The CDR3 nucleotides read TGTGCCAGCAGCTCCACTGCCGGGACAGGGGTTTACGAGCAGTACTTC.